Sequencing of this TCR beta chain was carried out in a study of T cells in Graves' hyperthyroidism and ophthalmopathy. In the study overall: Pretreatment peripheral blood was obtained at initial diagnosis. Broader study findings: Within blood appeared most thyroid clonotypes that had expanded above 0.001.

This CDR3 is 15 amino acids long. Trimming cost V 4 bases and J 2 bases, with 15 bases left between them. The germline V gene has CDR1 SGHNT and CDR2 YYREEE (reference sequence). RNA transcripts provided the source from which TCR beta CDR3 regions were amplified. TCR CDR3 regions were first amplified by RT-PCR with HTBI primers. Via MiXCR, TCRdb re-called the multiplex PCR reads, giving one row per CDR3 protein. The table includes 130,000 to 150,000 distinct CDR3 sequences, over 20% detected once. Of note for this clonotype: Its antigen is currently unknown.

The hyperthyroidism patients had all been newly diagnosed, and their disease duration was under 2 months. Their ages ranged from 18 to 65 years. The clonotype was recovered from a woman aged 50 to 60 with Graves' hyperthyroidism that later progressed to Graves' ophthalmopathy. Sequenced: blood. The V gene is TRBV5-4, the J gene TRBJ1-1; TRBD1 might be the D (6 bases). The CDR3 sequence: CASSPPNRANTEAFF. The DNA for the CDR3 is TGTGCCAGCAGCCCCCCGAACAGGGCCAACACTGAAGCTTTCTTT.